A single sample is the source of the 27 T cell receptor beta chains below, sequenced in a study of blood T cell repertoires in COVID-19. Only in-frame clones appear in the TCRdb table, and some are missing; sequencing was by immunoSEQ multiplex PCR. This sample yields some 460,000 clones, of which about 85% are seen a single time; approximately 0.7% belongs to the top ten. Sequencing was performed on PBMCs or T cells enriched from blood (not recorded which). The source is a woman between 18 and 29 years old who had recovered from COVID-19.

The chain couples TRBV5-5 to TRBJ1-3, with D perhaps matching TRBD1 (5 bases). CDR3 length: 15 residues. CDR1 and CDR2 from the germline V gene are SGHKS and YYEKEE (reference sequence). With 0 bases removed from V and 0 bases from J, the gap between germline ends came to 7 bases. CDR3 in amino acids: CASSLDGGSGNTIYF. DNA for the CDR3: TGTGCCAGCAGCTTGGACGGGGGCTCTGGAAACACCATATATTTT.

In this sample, this clone turned up a few times. The V gene is TRBV30, the J gene TRBJ2-7; D might be TRBD1 (7 bases). Germline CDR1 reads GTSNPN; CDR2 reads SVGIG (reference sequence). The CDR3 is 13 amino acids. Trimming stripped 4 bases from V and 5 bases from J, with 15 bases between. The CDR3 sequence is CAWNPAGGNEQYF. As DNA, the CDR3 is TGTGCCTGGAACCCGGCAGGGGGGAACGAGCAGTACTTC.

The V gene is TRBV5-1, the J gene TRBJ2-1, with 11 bases matching TRBD2. The CDR3 consists of 16 residues. J lost 4 bases, V lost 3 bases, and 6 bases had no gene match. Germline V lookup: CDR1 SGHRS, CDR2 YFSETQ. CDR3 protein: CASSSSTSGGYNEQFF. The CDR3 DNA is TGCGCCAGCAGCTCGTCAACTAGCGGGGGATACAATGAGCAGTTCTTC.

The V call is TRBV5-1, the J call TRBJ1-1, with D uncertain. The V gene lost 1 base and the J gene lost 5 bases, with 12 bases spanning the gap. CDR1 SGHRS and CDR2 YFSETQ come from the germline V gene. This CDR3 spans 14 amino acids. The CDR3 coding sequence is TGCGCCAGCAGCTTGAACACGGTGGAGACTGAAGCTTTCTTT. Encoded protein: CASSLNTVETEAFF.

The chain couples TRBV28 to TRBJ1-2; a weak D match, TRBD1 (5 bases). The CDR3 is made up of 15 amino acids. V lost 8 bases and J 3 bases, leaving 19 bases between the germline ends. Germline V gene lookup returns CDR1 MDHEN and CDR2 SYDVKM. The CDR3 sequence is CASGSFAGGDYGYTF. The DNA of the CDR3 is TGTGCCAGCGGGTCCTTTGCAGGAGGGGACTATGGCTACACCTTC.

This sequence joins TRBV10-3 and TRBJ2-7, with 10 bases fitting TRBD2. The germline V gene encodes CDR1 ENHRY and CDR2 SYGVKD. The length of the CDR3 is 14 residues. The J segment lost 9 bases and the V segment lost 2 bases, leaving 7 bases of the junction unmatched. This CDR3 reads CAISETSGGAGQYF. The CDR3 DNA reads as TGTGCCATCAGTGAGACGAGCGGGGGGGCCGGGCAGTACTTC.

The rearrangement uses TRBV7-2 and TRBJ2-5; 8 nucleotides agree with TRBD2. With 7 bases clipped from V and 0 bases from J, the junction kept 4 bases outside the gene matches. This CDR3 is 14 amino acids long. Germline CDR1 is SGHTA and CDR2 is FQGNSA. The DNA for the CDR3 is TGTGCCAGCAAACTAGCGGCTAACCAAGAGACCCAGTACTTC. Its translation is CASKLAANQETQYF.

This clone was observed a handful of times. The chain is built from TRBV30 and TRBJ1-5; TRBD1 might be the D (5 bases). Trimming took 3 bases from V and 0 from J, leaving 9 bases between them. The CDR3 has 14 amino acids. In germline, CDR1 is GTSNPN, CDR2 SVGIG (reference sequence). The CDR3, as DNA: TGTGCCTGGAGAGGAGGGACTAGCAATCAGCCCCAGCATTTT. Residues: CAWRGGTSNQPQHF.

The V and J genes are TRBV27 and TRBJ2-4, with D hard to call. The germline V gene encodes CDR1 MNHEY and CDR2 SMNVEV (reference sequence). V was cut by 5 bases and J by 0 bases, with 17 bases left in between. This CDR3 has 17 residues. As DNA, the CDR3 is TGTGCCAGCAGTCCGCCCCACATATATCTAGCCAAAAACATTCAGTACTTC. This sequence encodes CASSPPHIYLAKNIQYF.

The chain carries TRBV2 and TRBJ1-1; 12 positions match TRBD1. This CDR3 comprises 15 residues. Per germline, CDR1 SNHLY and CDR2 FYNNEI. The trim removed 6 bases at V and 1 base at J, leaving 3 bases unmatched. The CDR3 sequence is CASRGQGASNTEAFF. In nucleotides, the CDR3 is TGTGCCAGCAGGGGACAGGGGGCGTCGAACACTGAAGCTTTCTTT.

V usage is TRBV5-1 and J usage is TRBJ1-3, with D possibly TRBD1 on 5 matching bases. V shed 4 bases and J shed 6 bases, with 20 bases lying between them. The CDR3 is 16 amino acids. Germline CDR1 SGHRS, CDR2 YFSETQ. The CDR3 region is CASSRPDSMTTNTIYF. The CDR3, as DNA: TGCGCCAGCAGCCGGCCAGACAGTATGACGACAAACACCATATATTTT.

This clone was observed a handful of times. The chain couples TRBV3-1 (or the pseudogene TRBV3-2) to TRBJ1-2; D is uncertain. This CDR3 spans 14 amino acids. Germline V gives CDR1 LGHDT, CDR2 YNNKEL (reference sequence). Trimming stripped 1 base from V and 4 bases from J, with 10 bases between. The DNA of the CDR3 is TGTGCCAGCAGCCAAGGGGAGGGTTCCTATGGCTACACCTTC. Its translation: CASSQGEGSYGYTF.

The chain is built from TRBV29-1 and TRBJ2-7; D call uncertain. The CDR3 runs 11 residues. The germline V and J ends were trimmed by 2 bases and 4 bases, with 6 bases remaining between them. CDR1 is SQVTM and CDR2 is ANQGSEA in the germline V gene. This CDR3 is CSVETMYEQYF. CDR3 nucleotides: TGCAGCGTTGAAACAATGTACGAGCAGTACTTC.

J is TRBJ1-2 and V is TRBV5-4; 7 bases are a match to TRBD1. The junction had 4 bases not matched to a gene; V was cut back by 3 bases and J by 5 bases. Germline-derived CDR1 and CDR2 are SGHNT and YYREEE (reference sequence). The CDR3 is 13 residues long. The CDR3 sequence: CASSSGQEYGYTF. As DNA, the CDR3 is TGTGCCAGCAGCTCCGGACAGGAGTATGGCTACACCTTC.

The gene calls are TRBV28 and TRBJ1-2; 11 positions agree with TRBD1. The CDR3 length is 13 residues. The germline CDR1 and CDR2 sequences are MDHEN and SYDVKM. With V trimmed by 8 bases and J by 8 bases, 7 bases remained unmatched. The CDR3 loop reads CASEDRGQLGYTF. The CDR3 nucleotides read TGTGCCAGCGAGGACAGGGGGCAGTTGGGCTACACCTTC.

The V and J genes are TRBV20-1 and TRBJ2-7; D remains ambiguous. Trimming took off 6 bases at V and 5 bases at J, with 11 bases between the two ends. Germline V gene data show CDR1 as DFQATT and CDR2 as SNEGSKA (reference sequence). The CDR3 has 11 residues. The CDR3 DNA sequence: TGCAGTGCGGCCCCTCGGGACGAGCAGTACTTC. Encoded protein: CSAAPRDEQYF.

In this sample, this clone turned up once. The gene calls are TRBV19 and TRBJ1-1; maybe TRBD1 (6 bases). CDR1 LNHDA and CDR2 SQIVND come from the germline V gene (reference sequence). The V gene lost 5 bases and the J gene lost 8 bases, with 15 bases spanning the gap. This CDR3 has 13 residues. CDR3 protein: CASSPTGTREAFF. In DNA form, the CDR3 reads TGTGCCAGTAGTCCCACAGGGACCCGCGAAGCTTTCTTT.

The V call is TRBV5-1, the J call TRBJ1-2; 8 nucleotides agree with TRBD1. Germline V gene data show CDR1 as SGHRS and CDR2 as YFSETQ. The CDR3 loop spans 15 amino acids. V lost 0 bases and J lost 5; bases outside the gene matches: 6. This CDR3 is CASSLADRDNYGYTF. The CDR3 nucleotides read TGCGCCAGCAGCTTGGCGGACAGGGACAATTATGGCTACACCTTC. Combining the CDR3 with reference TRBV5-1 and TRBJ1-2 gives the whole variable domain KAGVTQTPRYLIKTRGQQVTLSCSPISGHRSVSWYQQTPGQGLQFLFEYFSETQRNKGNFPGRFSGRQFSNSRSEMNVSTLELGDSALYLCASSLADRDNYGYTFGSGTRLTVV.

V and J are TRBV3-1 (or the pseudogene TRBV3-2) and TRBJ1-3, with 8 bases identical to TRBD1. Trimming removed 1 base from V and 3 bases from J; junction bases left unmatched: 8. The germline gives CDR1 LGHDT, CDR2 YNNKEL (reference sequence). The CDR3 contains 17 residues. The CDR3 loop reads CASSQVRQGAGGNTIYF. Here the CDR3 DNA reads TGTGCCAGCAGCCAAGTCAGGCAGGGGGCAGGTGGAAACACCATATATTTT.

The table lists this clone with a count of one. The chain has TRBV6-5 and TRBJ1-5; TRBD1 agrees at 11 bases. Germline lookup yields CDR1 MNHEY and CDR2 SVGAGI. The CDR3 spans 15 residues. V lost 5 bases and J lost 6; bases outside the gene matches: 6. The CDR3 region is CASSRTGGASQPQHF. CDR3 sequence (DNA): TGTGCCAGCAGTAGGACAGGGGGCGCGAGTCAGCCCCAGCATTTT.

The chain recombines TRBV2 with TRBJ1-2; maybe TRBD1 (5 bases). Per the germline V gene, CDR1 is SNHLY and CDR2 is FYNNEI. V gave up 5 bases and J gave up 3 bases, with 13 bases separating them. This CDR3 has 14 amino acids. The CDR3 sequence: CASSPGRGYYGYTF. The CDR3 nucleotides read TGTGCCAGCAGTCCCGGGAGGGGTTACTATGGCTACACCTTC. The full variable domain, with the rest looked up from reference TRBV2 and TRBJ1-2, is EPEVTQTPSHQVTQMGQEVILRCVPISNHLYFYWYRQILGQKVEFLVSFYNNEISEKSEIFDDQFSVERPDGSNFTLKIRSTKLEDSAMYFCASSPGRGYYGYTFGSGTRLTVV.

This chain joins TRBV28 and TRBJ1-5; 9 bases fit TRBD1. Per germline, CDR1 MDHEN and CDR2 SYDVKM. CDR3 length: 17 amino acids. The J segment lost 4 bases and the V segment lost 8 bases, leaving 15 bases of the junction unmatched. This chain's CDR3 is CASERVRGQGLNQPQHF. CDR3 coding DNA: TGTGCCAGCGAGAGGGTGAGGGGACAGGGCCTGAATCAGCCCCAGCATTTT.

The chain couples TRBV11-2 to TRBJ1-6; D gene uncertain. V lost 4 bases to trimming and J lost 6 bases, with 16 bases between them. CDR3 length: 16 amino acids. Germline V gene sequence: CDR1 SGHAT, CDR2 FQNNGV. CDR3 in amino acids: CASSSYSGLPNSPLHF. The CDR3 coding sequence is TGTGCCAGCAGCTCCTATTCTGGGCTCCCTAATTCACCCCTCCACTTT.

This clone was counted a single time. The rearrangement links TRBV7-9 to TRBJ1-1, with 9 bases fitting TRBD1. The CDR3 spans 15 residues. V was pared by 1 base and J by 5 bases, with 5 bases of the junction left unmatched. Germline V gene lookup returns CDR1 SEHNR and CDR2 FQNEAQ (reference sequence). For the CDR3, the DNA is TGTGCCAGCAGCTTAGATACAGGGGGCTTAACTGAAGCTTTCTTT. This sequence encodes CASSLDTGGLTEAFF. The full variable domain, in which reference TRBV7-9 and TRBJ1-1 provide the parts outside the CDR3, is DTGVSQNPRHKITKRGQNVTFRCDPISEHNRLYWYRQTLGQGPEFLTYFQNEAQLEKSRLLSDRFSAERPKGSFSTLEIQRTEQGDSAMYLCASSLDTGGLTEAFFGQGTRLTVV.

As regards this clone: The sample holds other DNA sequences that translate to the same CDR3. The chain recombines TRBV7-6 with TRBJ2-3; 9 bases map to TRBD2. The CDR3 runs 15 residues. Germline CDR1 and CDR2: SGHVS and FNYEAQ. V lost 1 base, J lost 6 bases, and 5 bases stayed unmatched. CDR3 bases: TGTGCCAGCAGCTTAGGTGGCGGGGGGGCGGATACGCAGTATTTT. As protein: CASSLGGGGADTQYF.

This clone was recorded a few times. The chain has TRBV6-5 and TRBJ2-7, with 8 bases lining up with TRBD1. The CDR3 runs to 15 residues. CDR1 is MNHEY, CDR2 SVGAGI, per germline. The J segment lost 5 bases and the V segment lost 7 bases, leaving 13 bases of the junction unmatched. The CDR3: CASTEEDREIHEQYF. The CDR3 DNA reads as TGTGCCAGCACCGAAGAGGACAGGGAGATTCACGAGCAGTACTTC.

The CDR3 is CASSSDGTGGELFF. DNA of the CDR3: TGTGCCAGCAGCTCGGACGGGACAGGGGGCGAACTGTTTTTT. The V and J genes are TRBV7-2 and TRBJ1-4, with 12 nucleotides matching TRBD1. Germline V CDR1 and CDR2: SGHTA, FQGNSA. The CDR3 is made up of 14 amino acids. The trim removed 4 bases at V and 12 bases at J, leaving 6 bases unmatched.